This entry concerns a single T cell receptor (beta chain). Its specificity is not known. The data stem from a study of post-analysis software for immune sequencing data. On the study more broadly: Included among the disease courses, which were recorded for the cohort, were relapsing-remitting, secondary progressive and progressive-relapsing multiple sclerosis. The study's findings and limits: Same-batch preparations were strongly co-clustered by F measure. Roughly 5 TRBV segments (TRBV5-6, TRBV5-1 and TRBV20-1 among them) occurred more frequently in patients than in controls. Controls had significantly higher normalized Chao1 diversity than multiple sclerosis patients.

Germline CDR1 reads SEHNR; CDR2 reads FQNEAQ (reference sequence). The CDR3 is 14 amino acids. V was cut by 5 bases and J by 1 base, with 11 bases left in between. Each TCR beta cDNA library carried unique molecular identifiers. T cells numbering about 0.9 to 11 million yielded some 520,000 cDNA molecules. MiXCR was run by TCRdb on the PCR reads, yielding one entry per CDR3 protein. Seen here are approximately 660,000 distinct CDR3 sequences, approximately 60% observed once, and the top ten hold about 11%. This clonotype originated in a girl aged 2-10 years with multiple sclerosis. Material for sequencing was blood. The rearrangement links TRBV7-9 to TRBJ1-1; the D gene is possibly TRBD1 (5 bases). CDR3 sequence: CASSTQGENTEAFF. The CDR3 bases are TGTGCCAGCAGCACCCAGGGCGAGAACACTGAAGCTTTCTTT.